This T cell receptor (beta chain) was captured by sequencing in a study of Graves' ophthalmopathy and Graves' hyperthyroidism. Clinical symptoms, serum thyroxine, TRAb, thyroid ultrasound and orbital computed tomography formed the basis of diagnosis. Amplification from RNA transcripts yielded the TCR beta CDR3 regions. First-round RT-PCR relied on HTBI primers, and a second-round multiplex PCR came next. TCRdb analysed the multiplex PCR reads with MiXCR anew, one entry per CDR3 protein. The sample comprises about 700,000 distinct CDR3 sequences, 40% of which are singletons, and less than 55% rests with the top ten. This CDR3 contains 13 residues. Germline V gene sequence: CDR1 MGHDK, CDR2 SYGVNS. The junction had 6 bases not matched to a gene; V was cut back by 1 base and J by 11 bases.

This sequence was found in an adult man with Graves' ophthalmopathy. Sequencing used peripheral blood. The chain links TRBV25-1 to TRBJ2-5; TRBD2 matches 8 bases. For the CDR3, the DNA is TGTGCCAGCAGTGAATTAGGGACTAGGCTTCAGTACTTC. Translated, it gives CASSELGTRLQYF.